These 20 T cell receptor beta chains came from one sample sequenced in a study of blood T cell repertoires in COVID-19. Here immunoSEQ multiplex PCR was the method, and the copy in TCRdb shows in-frame clones only, minus some. Of approximately 230,000 clones in the sample, around 88% were seen once. Material for sequencing was peripheral blood. The receptor source for this set is a man older than 75 with acute or convalescent COVID-19.

The chain carries TRBV19 and TRBJ1-1, with D perhaps TRBD1 (6 bases). Trimming pared 3 bases from V and 0 bases from J, leaving 17 bases between. CDR1 is LNHDA and CDR2 is SQIVND in the germline V gene (reference sequence). CDR3 size: 17 residues. CDR3 DNA: TGTGCCAGTAGTATCGAAACCAGGGGTTTCATGAACACTGAAGCTTTCTTT. It specifies CASSIETRGFMNTEAFF.

The genes are TRBV12-3 or TRBV12-4 and TRBJ2-5; TRBD1 is a possible D gene (7 bases). The CDR3 length is 13 residues. V was pared by 4 bases and J by 5 bases, with 11 bases between. In DNA, the CDR3 is TGTGCCAGCAGTTGGAGGGGGCGGGAGACCCAGTACTTC. It is translated as CASSWRGRETQYF.

J is TRBJ2-2 and V is TRBV5-1; tentative D call: TRBD2 (6 bases). The CDR3 is 13 residues long. V was clipped by 4 bases and J by 7 bases, with 11 bases between them. Germline lookup yields CDR1 SGHRS and CDR2 YFSETQ. CDR3 bases: TGCGCCAGCAGCCCCCGCGGGGACGGGGAGCTGTTTTTT. Protein: CASSPRGDGELFF.

The genes are TRBV2 and TRBJ2-7; 7 nucleotides match TRBD2. The V segment lost 7 bases and the J segment 7 bases; nucleotides outside the gene matches: 13. CDR1 and CDR2 from the germline V gene are SNHLY and FYNNEI. This CDR3 comprises 14 residues. DNA for the CDR3: TGTGCCAGCATTCTCCTTGCGGGGGTCGGAGAGCAGTACTTC. Its translation is CASILLAGVGEQYF.

The V gene is TRBV6-5, the J gene TRBJ1-1; 8 bases fit TRBD1. The V gene's germline CDR1 is MNHEY and CDR2 SVGAGI. The V segment lost 10 bases and the J segment 4 bases; nucleotides outside the gene matches: 14. The CDR3 consists of 15 residues. In DNA, the CDR3 is TGTGCCACAGCCCTAACTGACAGGGGAGTCACTGAAGCTTTCTTT. It yields the protein CATALTDRGVTEAFF.

The chain joins TRBV28 to TRBJ2-7; 14 bases map to TRBD2. The CDR3 is made up of 15 amino acids. V gave up 4 bases and J gave up 7 bases; unmatched junction bases: 6. In germline, CDR1 is MDHEN, CDR2 SYDVKM. CDR3 DNA sequence: TGTGCCAGCAGTTCCACGGGACTAGCGGGAGTTGAGCAGTACTTC. Protein product: CASSSTGLAGVEQYF.

The V call is TRBV5-6, the J call TRBJ1-1, with a weak D call TRBD1 (5 bases). The germline V gene has CDR1 SGHDT and CDR2 YYEEEE. CDR3 size: 18 residues. Trimming shortened V by 5 bases and J by 3 bases, and 26 bases separated the two germline ends. CDR3 DNA: TGTGCCAGCAGTTTCAGGTCTTGGACACCCATCTCCTACACTGAAGCTTTCTTT. Translated: CASSFRSWTPISYTEAFF.

The V call is TRBV19, the J call TRBJ1-4; D unclear. The CDR3 length is 13 residues. The germline gives CDR1 LNHDA, CDR2 SQIVND (reference sequence). V dropped 4 bases and J dropped 7 bases, with 10 bases sitting between them. CDR3 nucleotides: TGTGCCAGTAGTAGCGGGGTCACTGAAAAACTGTTTTTT. Translation: CASSSGVTEKLFF.

The chain links TRBV7-2 to TRBJ2-1, with 8 bases matching TRBD2. The CDR3 has 16 amino acids. J was trimmed by 9 bases and V by 0 bases; bases with no gene match: 10. Per germline, CDR1 SGHTA and CDR2 FQGNSA. CDR3 sequence reads: CASSLAGRGLRGEQFF. The DNA for the CDR3 is TGTGCCAGCAGCTTAGCCGGGAGGGGGTTGCGCGGTGAGCAGTTCTTC.

The chain uses TRBV7-2 and TRBJ1-5; 7 bases match TRBD1. V lost 5 bases and J lost 8; bases outside the gene matches: 9. Germline V gives CDR1 SGHTA, CDR2 FQGNSA. The CDR3 consists of 14 residues. The CDR3 sequence is CASSANRGSEPQHF. The CDR3 coding sequence is TGTGCCAGCAGCGCAAACAGGGGATCGGAGCCCCAGCATTTT.

The V call is TRBV7-2, the J call TRBJ2-4, with D tentatively TRBD2 (6 bases). Germline V CDR1 and CDR2: SGHTA, FQGNSA. V gave up 1 base and J gave up 0 bases, with 10 bases separating them. This CDR3 region has 16 residues. Written as DNA, the CDR3 is TGTGCCAGCAGCTTAGAAGCGGGTAGAGCCAAAAACATTCAGTACTTC. Residues: CASSLEAGRAKNIQYF.

The CDR3 DNA sequence: TGTGCCAGCAGCTTAGCGAGAGTGACTAGCGGGGGGGGATACGAGCAGTACTTC. Translating gives CASSLARVTSGGGYEQYF. The chain couples TRBV7-2 to TRBJ2-7; 14 nucleotides agree with TRBD2. Germline CDR1 reads SGHTA; CDR2 reads FQGNSA. The CDR3 consists of 18 residues. With 0 bases clipped from V and 4 bases from J, the junction kept 8 bases outside the gene matches.

The chain is built from TRBV6-6 and TRBJ1-2; D gene unclear. The CDR3 runs 17 residues. V dropped 5 bases and J dropped 0 bases, with 19 bases sitting between them. Looked up from germline, CDR1 is MNHNY and CDR2 is SVGAGI (reference sequence). The CDR3 sequence: CASSPRPQVPTNYGYTF. As DNA, the CDR3 is TGTGCCAGCAGTCCCCGACCCCAGGTCCCCACTAACTATGGCTACACCTTC.

This clone was seen more than once but under ten times. This chain connects TRBV6-6 to TRBJ2-2; 7 nucleotides line up with TRBD1. This CDR3 is 16 amino acids long. V lost 5 bases, J lost 0 bases, and 6 bases stayed unmatched. Per the germline V gene, CDR1 is MNHNY and CDR2 is SVGAGI (reference sequence). The CDR3, as DNA: TGTGCCAGCAGTAAGAGTGGGACAGCGAACACCGGGGAGCTGTTTTTT. The encoded protein is CASSKSGTANTGELFF.

V usage is TRBV5-4 and J usage is TRBJ2-2; 8 nucleotides line up with TRBD2. The V and J ends lost 0 bases and 2 bases, in that order; junction bases with no gene match: 6. This CDR3 has 17 amino acids. CDR1 SGHNT and CDR2 YYREEE come from the germline V gene (reference sequence). For the CDR3, the DNA is TGTGCCAGCAGCTTGGGTACGGGGGGGCCTAACACCGGGGAGCTGTTTTTT. Protein: CASSLGTGGPNTGELFF. Drawing the rest from reference TRBV5-4 and TRBJ2-2, the complete variable domain is ETGVTQSPTHLIKTRGQQVTLRCSSQSGHNTVSWYQQALGQGPQFIFQYYREEENGRGNFPPRFSGLQFPNYSSELNVNALELDDSALYLCASSLGTGGPNTGELFFGEGSRLTVL.

The chain joins TRBV27 to TRBJ2-1; weak D call: TRBD2 (6 bases). V lost 6 bases, J lost 5 bases, and 11 bases lay in between. From germline, CDR1 is MNHEY and CDR2 SMNVEV (reference sequence). CDR3 length: 13 residues. The CDR3 reads CASRRGRNNEQFF. CDR3 DNA sequence: TGTGCCAGCAGAAGAGGGAGGAACAATGAGCAGTTCTTC.

This sequence joins TRBV9 and TRBJ2-1; 13 bases are shared with TRBD2. V was clipped by 0 bases and J by 6 bases; unmatched bases: 3. Germline V gene sequence: CDR1 SGDLS, CDR2 YYNGEE. This CDR3 is 16 amino acids long. The chain's CDR3 is CASSVVLAGGPNEQFF. Written as DNA, the CDR3 is TGTGCCAGCAGCGTAGTACTAGCGGGGGGGCCCAATGAGCAGTTCTTC.

The rearrangement uses TRBV5-5 and TRBJ1-3, with no clear D. The V end lost 5 bases, the J end lost 4 bases, and 16 bases lay between the germline ends. This CDR3 comprises 15 residues. CDR1 SGHKS and CDR2 YYEKEE come from the germline V gene (reference sequence). CDR3 in DNA: TGTGCCAGCAGTTTCGGGCCAGCGGAGGGAAACACCATATATTTT. This translates into CASSFGPAEGNTIYF.

This clone was recorded once. The chain combines TRBV3-1 (or the pseudogene TRBV3-2) with TRBJ1-2; 8 positions match TRBD1. CDR1 and CDR2 (germline): LGHDT, YNNKEL (reference sequence). Unmatched junction bases numbered 5, after V lost 4 bases and J lost 1 base. The length of the CDR3 is 15 residues. The CDR3: CASSPDRGINYGYTF. The CDR3 coding sequence is TGTGCCAGCAGCCCCGACAGGGGAATTAACTATGGCTACACCTTC.

The chain couples TRBV4-1 to TRBJ2-2, with 8 positions matching TRBD1. The ends lost 2 bases at V and 5 bases at J; junction bases unmatched: 10. CDR1 and CDR2 (germline): MGHRA, YSYEKL. CDR3 length: 17 residues. In nucleotides, the CDR3 is TGCGCCAGCAGCCAACCGTATACAGGGGGTAGGACCGGGGAGCTGTTTTTT. This gives the protein CASSQPYTGGRTGELFF.